The 16 T cell receptor beta chains below were found in one sample sequenced in a study of blood T cell repertoires in COVID-19. This table comes from immunoSEQ multiplex PCR, and its TCRdb copy is limited to in-frame clones, with some not included. The repertoire holds 150,000 to 250,000 clones, with 70% to 80% as singletons. Sequencing was done on a sample of peripheral blood. The receptors shown here come from a woman aged 40 to 50 with COVID-19, enrolled during active disease.

This chain connects TRBV5-4 to TRBJ2-2; 7 bases align to TRBD2. CDR1 and CDR2 (germline): SGHNT, YYREEE (reference sequence). This CDR3 spans 14 amino acids. V was pared by 4 bases and J by 6 bases, with 6 bases of the junction left unmatched. The CDR3 DNA is TGTGCCAGCAGCCCAACGACTAGCCCCGGGGAGCTGTTTTTT. Amino acids: CASSPTTSPGELFF.

The rearrangement joins TRBV11-3 to TRBJ2-1; 12 nucleotides match TRBD2. Per the germline V gene, CDR1 is SGHNT and CDR2 is YENEEA. CDR3 length: 16 residues. After removal of 1 base from V and 6 bases from J, the junction contained 4 bases not matched to a gene. CDR3 nucleotide sequence: TGTGCCAGCAGCTTAGTGGGACTAGCGGGCCTCAATGAGCAGTTCTTC. Residues: CASSLVGLAGLNEQFF. The full variable domain, rest sourced from reference TRBV11-3 and TRBJ2-1, is EAGVVQSPRYKIIEKKQPVAFWCNPISGHNTLYWYLQNLGQGPELLIRYENEEAVDDSQLPKDRFSAERLKGVDSTLKIQPAELGDSAVYLCASSLVGLAGLNEQFFGPGTRLTVL.

This rearrangement joins TRBV3-1 (or the pseudogene TRBV3-2) to TRBJ2-4; 7 bases are shared with TRBD1. The V and J ends lost 4 bases and 11 bases, in that order; junction bases with no gene match: 20. The CDR3 extends over 17 amino acids. CDR1 and CDR2 (germline): LGHDT, YNNKEL (reference sequence). CDR3 DNA sequence: TGTGCCAGCAGCCTACCCTCCGGGGACAGCTACCCGGCGGTTCAGTACTTC. Translated, it gives CASSLPSGDSYPAVQYF.

The rearrangement links TRBV30 to TRBJ1-5; D is undetermined. The CDR3 contains 15 residues. Trimming removed 1 base from V and 2 bases from J, with 12 bases in between. The germline CDR1 and CDR2 sequences are GTSNPN and SVGIG (reference sequence). This CDR3 reads CAWSAGPEGNQPQHF. The CDR3 bases are TGTGCCTGGAGTGCCGGACCGGAGGGCAATCAGCCCCAGCATTTT. Based on the CDR3 plus reference TRBV30 and TRBJ1-5, the full variable domain is SQTIHQWPATLVQPVGSPLSLECTVEGTSNPNLYWYRQAAGRGLQLLFYSVGIGQISSEVPQNLSASRPQDRQFILSSKKLLLSDSGFYLCAWSAGPEGNQPQHFGDGTRLSIL.

This chain joins TRBV9 and TRBJ2-1; 12 nucleotides align to TRBD2. This CDR3 has 15 residues. V gave up 3 bases and J gave up 14 bases; unmatched junction bases: 12. Germline values: CDR1 SGDLS, CDR2 YYNGEE. The CDR3 nucleotides read TGTGCCAGCAGCGCCCTAGCGGGAGGGGTTGAGAGGAAGTTCTTC. The encoded protein is CASSALAGGVERKFF.

This clone was detected a few times. The chain couples TRBV6-2 or TRBV6-3 to TRBJ2-7; TRBD2 might be the D (6 bases). Germline V lookup: CDR1 MNHEY, CDR2 SVGEGT. This CDR3 comprises 16 residues. The germline V and J ends were trimmed by 0 bases and 6 bases, with 18 bases remaining between them. The CDR3 protein is CASSYSGDRMTSEQYF. The CDR3 DNA reads TGTGCCAGCAGTTACTCTGGGGACCGTATGACTAGCGAGCAGTACTTC.

The table lists this clone with a count of one. The gene calls are TRBV27 and TRBJ1-1; D is possibly TRBD1 (6 bases). CDR1 is MNHEY and CDR2 is SMNVEV in the germline V gene (reference sequence). The CDR3 contains 17 residues. V was shortened by 5 bases and J by 4 bases, with 23 bases between the two germline ends. The CDR3 coding sequence is TGTGCCAGCAGTCGATCAACTGGGGGCAGGGCGGGCACTGAAGCTTTCTTT. Residues: CASSRSTGGRAGTEAFF.

J is TRBJ2-1 and V is TRBV5-1, with TRBD1 matching 8 bases. Trimming removed 1 base from V and 12 bases from J; junction bases left unmatched: 15. CDR1 SGHRS and CDR2 YFSETQ come from the germline V gene. The CDR3 totals 16 residues. CDR3 DNA sequence: TGCGCCAGCAGCTTGACGACAGGGGTGGGAAGTGATGGGCAGTTCTTC. This gives the protein CASSLTTGVGSDGQFF.

The count of this clone is one. The chain couples TRBV7-9 to TRBJ1-2; the D is unclear. Per the germline V gene, CDR1 is SEHNR and CDR2 is FQNEAQ (reference sequence). The CDR3 has 14 residues. V was clipped by 0 bases and J by 4 bases, with 9 bases between them. The CDR3 DNA sequence: TGTGCCAGCAGCTTAGCTATGGCTGTCTATGGCTACACCTTC. Translating gives CASSLAMAVYGYTF.

This chain connects TRBV4-3 to TRBJ2-3; TRBD1 matches 11 bases. Germline CDR1 is LGHNA and CDR2 is YSLEER. With V trimmed by 1 base and J by 6 bases, 9 bases remained unmatched. This CDR3 has 17 residues. The CDR3 sequence is CASSQVHPGQGEDTQYF. The CDR3 DNA sequence: TGCGCCAGCAGCCAAGTTCACCCGGGACAGGGGGAGGATACGCAGTATTTT.

This chain connects TRBV5-8 to TRBJ2-3; 10 bases map to TRBD2. Germline assignment: CDR1 SGHTS and CDR2 YDEGEE. The CDR3 spans 18 residues. The V and J ends lost 1 base and 0 bases, in that order; junction bases with no gene match: 8. The CDR3 nucleotides are TGTGCCAGCAGCTTGTCGCTAGCGGGGGCCTCTAGCACAGATACGCAGTATTTT. Residues: CASSLSLAGASSTDTQYF.

The rearrangement joins TRBV4-1 to TRBJ1-1; a possible D gene is TRBD1 (5 bases). The CDR3 sequence is 14 residues long. V shed 6 bases and J shed 0 bases, with 11 bases lying between them. Germline assignment: CDR1 MGHRA and CDR2 YSYEKL. CDR3 bases: TGCGCCAGCAGGGGGCCCTTACTGAACACTGAAGCTTTCTTT. It is translated as CASRGPLLNTEAFF.

V and J are TRBV11-2 and TRBJ2-7; possibly TRBD2 for D (7 bases). The germline V gene encodes CDR1 SGHAT and CDR2 FQNNGV. The CDR3 is made up of 15 amino acids. V was pared by 1 base and J by 5 bases, with 15 bases between. CDR3 in DNA: TGTGCCAGCAGCTTAGTAGGGGGGGCGATGGACGAGCAGTACTTC. Encoded protein: CASSLVGGAMDEQYF. The whole variable domain, remainder taken from reference TRBV11-2 and TRBJ2-7, is EAGVAQSPRYKIIEKRQSVAFWCNPISGHATLYWYQQILGQGPKLLIQFQNNGVVDDSQLPKDRFSAERLKGVDSTLKIQPAKLEDSAVYLCASSLVGGAMDEQYFGPGTRLTVT.

This chain joins TRBV5-1 and TRBJ1-1; D is undetermined. Trimming removed 4 bases at V and 1 base at J, with 17 bases between. Germline assignment: CDR1 SGHRS and CDR2 YFSETQ. CDR3 length: 16 residues. The CDR3 spells CASSPIGRGGNTEAFF. In DNA form, the CDR3 reads TGCGCCAGCAGCCCGATTGGCCGGGGAGGGAACACTGAAGCTTTCTTT.

V gene TRBV6-5 combines with J gene TRBJ1-3; the D gene is possibly TRBD1 (5 bases). CDR1 MNHEY and CDR2 SVGAGI come from the germline V gene. Trimming cost V 6 bases and J 0 bases, with 9 bases left between them. The CDR3 sequence is 14 residues long. The CDR3 loop reads CASRDINSGNTIYF. CDR3 coding DNA: TGTGCCAGCAGGGACATTAACTCTGGAAACACCATATATTTT.

The chain employs TRBV11-2 and TRBJ1-4; 8 bases line up with TRBD1. The germline gives CDR1 SGHAT, CDR2 FQNNGV. Trimming cost V 5 bases and J 8 bases; bases outside gene matches: 10. CDR3 length equals 15 residues. The CDR3 region is CASSPDRGRVEKLFF. The CDR3 DNA follows: TGTGCCAGCAGCCCCGACAGGGGACGGGTCGAAAAACTGTTTTTT.